The next 14 T cell receptor beta chains were all read from a single sample in a study of regulatory T cells in long-lasting Graves disease. Generation of the TCR library employed RNA extracted from PBMCs. In TCRdb, the reads were re-called with MiXCR into one record per CDR3 protein. The sample has approximately 1,700 distinct CDR3 sequences, approximately 60% seen once. The sequencing here drew on peripheral blood mononuclear cells (PBMCs), taken with antithyroid drug treatment, in newly diagnosed or persistent Graves disease (not recorded which). The receptors were gathered from a human donor with Graves disease.

This clonotype was seen a handful of times. The rearrangement uses TRBV5-4 and TRBJ2-1; D remains unclear. Germline V lookup: CDR1 SGHNT, CDR2 YYREEE (reference sequence). This CDR3 spans 15 amino acids. Trimming left V 2 bases short and J 6 bases short, with 15 bases between. The CDR3 sequence: CASSFGSSKPNEQFF. The CDR3 DNA sequence: TGTGCCAGCAGCTTCGGAAGTTCTAAGCCCAATGAGCAGTTCTTC. The full variable domain, in which reference TRBV5-4 and TRBJ2-1 provide the parts outside the CDR3, is ETGVTQSPTHLIKTRGQQVTLRCSSQSGHNTVSWYQQALGQGPQFIFQYYREEENGRGNFPPRFSGLQFPNYSSELNVNALELDDSALYLCASSFGSSKPNEQFFGPGTRLTVL.

The J gene is TRBJ2-7, the V gene TRBV27, with D possibly matching TRBD2 (5 bases). CDR1 and CDR2 (germline): MNHEY, SMNVEV (reference sequence). Trimming pared 4 bases from V and 4 bases from J, leaving 11 bases between. This CDR3 comprises 13 residues. The CDR3 region has the DNA TGTGCCAGCAGTTCCGGGATTCAATACGAGCAGTACTTC. Its protein is CASSSGIQYEQYF.

The chain combines TRBV4-2 with TRBJ2-7; D gene ambiguous. The ends were cut back, 3 bases at V and 7 bases at J, with 13 bases in the middle. Per germline, CDR1 LGHNA and CDR2 YNFKEQ. The CDR3 loop spans 13 amino acids. Here the CDR3 reads CASSQGRWEEQYF. The CDR3 DNA sequence: TGTGCCAGCAGCCAGGGTAGATGGGAAGAGCAGTACTTC.

This clonotype was seen more than once but under ten times. The chain links TRBV12-3 or TRBV12-4 to TRBJ2-3, with a possible D match to TRBD1 (5 bases). Trimming removed 3 bases from V and 1 base from J, with 11 bases in between. CDR3 length: 15 amino acids. The CDR3 nucleotides read TGTGCCAGCAGTTTTAAGGGCAGGGGCACAGATACGCAGTATTTT. Protein product: CASSFKGRGTDTQYF.

The chain combines TRBV6-1 with TRBJ1-6; D is unresolved. The CDR3 has 11 amino acids. V dropped 7 bases and J dropped 9 bases, with 7 bases sitting between them. Germline lookup yields CDR1 MNHNS and CDR2 SASEGT. The CDR3 here is CASKLTSPLHF. The CDR3 nucleotides read TGTGCCAGCAAACTAACTTCACCCCTCCACTTT.

This clonotype showed up just a few times. This chain links TRBV18 with TRBJ2-1; TRBD2 agrees at 8 bases. Trimming cost V 2 bases and J 7 bases; bases outside gene matches: 7. CDR3 length equals 15 residues. The germline CDR1 and CDR2 sequences are KGHSH and LQKENI. CDR3 bases: TGTGCCAGCTCACCAGATGCGGGGGGCTTTAATGAGCAGTTCTTC. Translation gives CASSPDAGGFNEQFF.

This clonotype has only a few counts. This rearrangement joins TRBV3-1 to TRBJ2-7; tentative D call: TRBD1 (6 bases). Germline V CDR1 and CDR2: LGHDT, YNNKEL (reference sequence). The CDR3 is 15 residues long. Trimming cost V 4 bases and J 0 bases, with 13 bases left between them. The CDR3 nucleotides read TGTGCCAGCAGCCTCTTAGGGGGTGTCTCCTACGAGCAGTACTTC. Translating gives CASSLLGGVSYEQYF.

This clonotype came up a few times. The rearrangement uses TRBV11-1 and TRBJ1-1; D gene ambiguous. CDR3 length: 14 amino acids. Germline-derived CDR1 and CDR2 are SGHAT and FQDESV (reference sequence). Trimming pared 5 bases from V and 1 base from J, leaving 11 bases between. CDR3 sequence: CASSEWGRNTEAFF. CDR3 sequence (DNA): TGTGCCAGCAGCGAATGGGGTCGGAACACTGAAGCTTTCTTT. The complete variable domain, with remaining parts taken from reference TRBV11-1 and TRBJ1-1, reads EAEVAQSPRYKITEKSQAVAFWCDPISGHATLYWYRQILGQGPELLVQFQDESVVDDSQLPKDRFSAERLKGVDSTLKIQPAELGDSAMYLCASSEWGRNTEAFFGQGTRLTVV.

The V gene is TRBV5-1, the J gene TRBJ2-7, with TRBD2 identical over 9 bases. Looked up from germline, CDR1 is SGHRS and CDR2 is YFSETQ. CDR3 length: 15 amino acids. V shed 3 bases, J shed 0 bases, and the junction held 4 bases outside the gene matches. DNA for the CDR3: TGCGCCAGCAGCTACCAGCGGGGGGCCTCCTACGAGCAGTACTTC. It specifies CASSYQRGASYEQYF.

This CDR3 reads CASSPQETQYF. The CDR3, as DNA: TGTGCCAGCTCACCACAAGAGACCCAGTACTTC. V gene TRBV18 combines with J gene TRBJ2-5; D is uncertain. Germline V gene sequence: CDR1 KGHSH, CDR2 LQKENI. Trimming cost V 1 base and J 3 bases, with 0 bases left between them. This CDR3 contains 11 residues.

The rearrangement joins TRBV4-2 to TRBJ2-7; 12 bases line up with TRBD1. CDR1 and CDR2 (germline): LGHNA, YNFKEQ. The J segment lost 5 bases and the V segment lost 2 bases, leaving 7 bases of the junction unmatched. This CDR3 contains 16 residues. CDR3 protein: CASSQLAGTGGDEQYF. CDR3 bases: TGTGCCAGCAGCCAACTTGCCGGGACAGGGGGCGACGAGCAGTACTTC.

This sequence joins TRBV7-6 and TRBJ2-7; D remains ambiguous. Deletions cut 1 base from V and 5 bases from J, with 12 bases between. Germline V lookup: CDR1 SGHVS, CDR2 FNYEAQ. The CDR3 extends over 14 amino acids. The CDR3 bases are TGTGCCAGCAGCTTAGGCCGAGGCTTGAACGAGCAGTACTTC. Its protein is CASSLGRGLNEQYF.

V usage is TRBV6-6 and J usage is TRBJ1-6, with D hard to call. Germline assignment: CDR1 MNHNY and CDR2 SVGAGI (reference sequence). The CDR3 runs to 17 residues. The V gene lost 9 bases and the J gene lost 0 bases, with 18 bases spanning the gap. The CDR3 sequence is CARGGEPPGSYNSPLHF. The CDR3 DNA reads as TGTGCCAGAGGCGGGGAGCCCCCGGGCTCCTATAATTCACCCCTCCACTTT.

The chain is built from TRBV3-1 and TRBJ2-1; 8 positions agree with TRBD2. The germline V gene encodes CDR1 LGHDT and CDR2 YNNKEL (reference sequence). V was pared by 1 base and J by 9 bases, with 8 bases of the junction left unmatched. The CDR3 spans 15 residues. The DNA of the CDR3 is TGTGCCAGCAGCCAAGCAGCGGGGGAATCAGGTGAGCAGTTCTTC. Encoded protein: CASSQAAGESGEQFF.